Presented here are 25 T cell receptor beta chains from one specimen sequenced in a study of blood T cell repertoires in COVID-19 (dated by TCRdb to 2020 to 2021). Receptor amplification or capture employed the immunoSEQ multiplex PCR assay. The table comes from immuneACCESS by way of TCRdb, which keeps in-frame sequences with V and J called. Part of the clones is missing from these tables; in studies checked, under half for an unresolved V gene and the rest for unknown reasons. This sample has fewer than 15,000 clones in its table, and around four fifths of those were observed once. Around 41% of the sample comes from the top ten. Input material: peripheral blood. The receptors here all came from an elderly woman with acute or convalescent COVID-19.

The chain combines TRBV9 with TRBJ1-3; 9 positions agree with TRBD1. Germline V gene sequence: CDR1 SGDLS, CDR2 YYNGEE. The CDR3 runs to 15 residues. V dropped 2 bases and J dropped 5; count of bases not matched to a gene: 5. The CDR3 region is CASSVTGTGRNTIYF. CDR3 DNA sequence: TGTGCCAGCAGCGTGACCGGGACAGGGAGAAACACCATATATTTT. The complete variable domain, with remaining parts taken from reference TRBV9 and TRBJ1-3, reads DSGVTQTPKHLITATGQRVTLRCSPRSGDLSVYWYQQSLDQGLQFLIQYYNGEERAKGNILERFSAQQFPDLHSELNLSSLELGDSALYFCASSVTGTGRNTIYFGEGSWLTVV.

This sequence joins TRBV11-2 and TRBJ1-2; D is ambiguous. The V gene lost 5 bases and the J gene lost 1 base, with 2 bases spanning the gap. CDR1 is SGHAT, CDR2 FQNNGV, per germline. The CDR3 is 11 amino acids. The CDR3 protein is CASSLNYGYTF. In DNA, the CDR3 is TGTGCCAGCAGCCTTAACTATGGCTACACCTTC.

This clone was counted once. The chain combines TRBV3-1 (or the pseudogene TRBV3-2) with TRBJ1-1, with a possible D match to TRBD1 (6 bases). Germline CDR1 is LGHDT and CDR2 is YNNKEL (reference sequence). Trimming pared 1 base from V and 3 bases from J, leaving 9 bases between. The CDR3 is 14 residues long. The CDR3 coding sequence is TGTGCCAGCAGCCAAGTACAGGGAGACACTGAAGCTTTCTTT. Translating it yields CASSQVQGDTEAFF.

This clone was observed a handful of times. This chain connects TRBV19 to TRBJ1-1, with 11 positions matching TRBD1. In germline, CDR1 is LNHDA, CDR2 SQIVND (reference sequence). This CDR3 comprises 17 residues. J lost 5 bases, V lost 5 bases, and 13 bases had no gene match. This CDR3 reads CASSLDRDRGYRTEAFF. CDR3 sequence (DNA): TGTGCCAGTAGTTTGGACCGGGACAGGGGGTATCGTACTGAAGCTTTCTTT.

CDR3 nucleotides: TGCGCCAGCAGCTTGGGGGGCACGAACACCGGGGAGCTGTTTTTT. Translation: CASSLGGTNTGELFF. The chain carries TRBV5-1 and TRBJ2-2; D is possibly TRBD1 (5 bases). The CDR3 has 15 residues. Germline values: CDR1 SGHRS, CDR2 YFSETQ. V shed 0 bases and J shed 0 bases, with 6 bases lying between them.

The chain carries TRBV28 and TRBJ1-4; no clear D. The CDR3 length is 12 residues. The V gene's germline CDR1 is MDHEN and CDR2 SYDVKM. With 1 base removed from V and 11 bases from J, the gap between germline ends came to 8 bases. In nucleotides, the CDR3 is TGTGCCAGCAGTTTATCTCCAGTCAAACTGTTTTTT. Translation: CASSLSPVKLFF.

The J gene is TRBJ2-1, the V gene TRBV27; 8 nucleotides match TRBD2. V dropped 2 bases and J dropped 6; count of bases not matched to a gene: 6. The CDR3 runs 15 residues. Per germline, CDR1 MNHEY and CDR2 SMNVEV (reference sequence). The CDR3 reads CASSLLGLASNEQFF. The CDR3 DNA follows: TGTGCCAGCAGTTTACTCGGACTAGCCAGCAATGAGCAGTTCTTC.

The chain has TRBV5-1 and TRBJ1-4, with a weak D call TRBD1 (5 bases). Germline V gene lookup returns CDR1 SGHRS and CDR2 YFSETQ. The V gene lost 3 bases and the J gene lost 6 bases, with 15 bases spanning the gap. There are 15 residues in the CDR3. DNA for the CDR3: TGCGCCAGCAGCTCCTCAGGAGGGGATTATGAAAAACTGTTTTTT. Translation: CASSSSGGDYEKLFF.

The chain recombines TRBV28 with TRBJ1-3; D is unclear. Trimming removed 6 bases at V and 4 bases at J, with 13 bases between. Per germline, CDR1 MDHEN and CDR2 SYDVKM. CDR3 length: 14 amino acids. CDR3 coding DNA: TGTGCCAGCAGGGCTGCCTTCTCGGGAAACACCATATATTTT. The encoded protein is CASRAAFSGNTIYF. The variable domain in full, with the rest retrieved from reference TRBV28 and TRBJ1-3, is DVKVTQSSRYLVKRTGEKVFLECVQDMDHENMFWYRQDPGLGLRLIYFSYDVKMKEKGDIPEGYSVSREKKERFSLILESASTNQTSMYLCASRAAFSGNTIYFGEGSWLTVV.

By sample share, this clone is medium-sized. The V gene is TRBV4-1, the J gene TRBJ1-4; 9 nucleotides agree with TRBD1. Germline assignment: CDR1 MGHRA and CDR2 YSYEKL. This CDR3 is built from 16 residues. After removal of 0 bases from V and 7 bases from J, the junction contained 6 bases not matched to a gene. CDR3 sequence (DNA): TGCGCCAGCAGCCAAGAGACCGGGACAGGGTTTGAAAAACTGTTTTTT. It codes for CASSQETGTGFEKLFF.

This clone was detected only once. CDR3 coding DNA: TGTGCCAGCAGCCAAGGTTTAGCGGGGGGGCAAGAGACCCAGTACTTC. This gives the protein CASSQGLAGGQETQYF. V usage is TRBV3-1 (or the pseudogene TRBV3-2) and J usage is TRBJ2-5; 11 nucleotides agree with TRBD2. The CDR3 spans 16 residues. The germline V gene encodes CDR1 LGHDT and CDR2 YNNKEL (reference sequence). J lost 2 bases, V lost 1 base, and 3 bases had no gene match.

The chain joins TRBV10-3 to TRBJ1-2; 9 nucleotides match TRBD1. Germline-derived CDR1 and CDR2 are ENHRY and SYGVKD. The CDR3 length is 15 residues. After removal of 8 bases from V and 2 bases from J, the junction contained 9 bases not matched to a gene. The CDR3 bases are TGTGCCATCGGGTGGCCCGGGACAGGGAACTATGGCTACACCTTC. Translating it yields CAIGWPGTGNYGYTF.

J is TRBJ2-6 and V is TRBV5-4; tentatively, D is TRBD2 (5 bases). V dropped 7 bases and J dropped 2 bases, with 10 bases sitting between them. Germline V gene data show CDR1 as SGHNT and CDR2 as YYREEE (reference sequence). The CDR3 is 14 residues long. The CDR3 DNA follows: TGTGCCAGCCTCGAGGGAGCTGGGGCCAACGTCCTGACTTTC. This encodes CASLEGAGANVLTF. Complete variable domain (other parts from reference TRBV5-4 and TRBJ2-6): ETGVTQSPTHLIKTRGQQVTLRCSSQSGHNTVSWYQQALGQGPQFIFQYYREEENGRGNFPPRFSGLQFPNYSSELNVNALELDDSALYLCASLEGAGANVLTFGAGSRLTVL.

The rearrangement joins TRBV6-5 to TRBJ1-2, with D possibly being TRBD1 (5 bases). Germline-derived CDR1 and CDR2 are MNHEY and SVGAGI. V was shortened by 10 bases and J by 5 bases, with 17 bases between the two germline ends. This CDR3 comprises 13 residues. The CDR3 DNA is TGTGCCACTAGACCCCGACAGATATATGGCTACACCTTC. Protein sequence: CATRPRQIYGYTF.

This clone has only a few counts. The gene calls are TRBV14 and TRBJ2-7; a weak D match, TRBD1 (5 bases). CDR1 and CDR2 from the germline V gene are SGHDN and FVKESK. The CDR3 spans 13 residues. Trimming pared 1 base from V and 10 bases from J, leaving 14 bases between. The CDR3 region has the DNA TGTGCCAGCAGCCAAGCAGGAACAGGTCTACAGTACTTC. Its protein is CASSQAGTGLQYF. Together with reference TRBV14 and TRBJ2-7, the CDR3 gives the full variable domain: EAGVTQFPSHSVIEKGQTVTLRCDPISGHDNLYWYRRVMGKEIKFLLHFVKESKQDESGMPNNRFLAERTGGTYSTLKVQPAELEDSGVYFCASSQAGTGLQYFGPGTRLTVT.

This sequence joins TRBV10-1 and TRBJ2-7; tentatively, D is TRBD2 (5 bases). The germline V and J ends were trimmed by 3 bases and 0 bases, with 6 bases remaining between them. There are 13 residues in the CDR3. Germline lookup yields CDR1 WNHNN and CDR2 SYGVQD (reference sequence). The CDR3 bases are TGCGCCAGCAGTGAAGAGGGCTCCTACGAGCAGTACTTC. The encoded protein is CASSEEGSYEQYF.

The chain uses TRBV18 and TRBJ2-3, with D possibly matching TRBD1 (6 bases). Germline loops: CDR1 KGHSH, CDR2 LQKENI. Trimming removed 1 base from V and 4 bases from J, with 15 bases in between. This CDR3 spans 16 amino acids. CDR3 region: CASSPRGRGYPDTQYF. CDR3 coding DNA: TGTGCCAGCTCACCACGCGGCAGGGGTTATCCAGATACGCAGTATTTT.

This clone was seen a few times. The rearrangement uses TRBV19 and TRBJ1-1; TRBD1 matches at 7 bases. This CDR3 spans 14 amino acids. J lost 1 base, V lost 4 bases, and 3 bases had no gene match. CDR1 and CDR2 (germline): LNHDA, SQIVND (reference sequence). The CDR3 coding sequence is TGTGCCAGTAGTAAAGACAGGGCGAACACTGAAGCTTTCTTT. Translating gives CASSKDRANTEAFF. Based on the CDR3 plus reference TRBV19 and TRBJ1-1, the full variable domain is DGGITQSPKYLFRKEGQNVTLSCEQNLNHDAMYWYRQDPGQGLRLIYYSQIVNDFQKGDIAEGYSVSREKKESFPLTVTSAQKNPTAFYLCASSKDRANTEAFFGQGTRLTVV.

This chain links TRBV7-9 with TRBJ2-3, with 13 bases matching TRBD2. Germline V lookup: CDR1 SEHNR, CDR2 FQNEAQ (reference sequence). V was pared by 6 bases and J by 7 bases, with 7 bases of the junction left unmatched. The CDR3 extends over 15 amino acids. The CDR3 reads CASSSTSGGAYTQYF. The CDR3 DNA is TGTGCCAGCAGTAGTACTAGCGGGGGGGCTTATACGCAGTATTTT.

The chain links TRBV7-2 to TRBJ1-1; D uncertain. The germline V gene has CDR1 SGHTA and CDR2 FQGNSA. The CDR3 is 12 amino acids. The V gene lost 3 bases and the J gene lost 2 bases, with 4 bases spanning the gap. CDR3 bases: TGTGCCAGCAGCTTCTTTAACACTGAAGCTTTCTTT. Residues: CASSFFNTEAFF. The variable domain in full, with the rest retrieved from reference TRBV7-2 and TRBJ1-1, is GAGVSQSPSNKVTEKGKDVELRCDPISGHTALYWYRQSLGQGLEFLIYFQGNSAPDKSGLPSDRFSAERTGGSVSTLTIQRTQQEDSAVYLCASSFFNTEAFFGQGTRLTVV.

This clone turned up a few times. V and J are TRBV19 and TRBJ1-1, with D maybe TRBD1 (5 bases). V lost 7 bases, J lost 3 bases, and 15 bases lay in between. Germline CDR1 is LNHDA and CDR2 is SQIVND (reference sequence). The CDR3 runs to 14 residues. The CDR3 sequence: CASISLGEDTEAFF. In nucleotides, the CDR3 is TGTGCCAGTATTTCCCTGGGGGAGGACACTGAAGCTTTCTTT.

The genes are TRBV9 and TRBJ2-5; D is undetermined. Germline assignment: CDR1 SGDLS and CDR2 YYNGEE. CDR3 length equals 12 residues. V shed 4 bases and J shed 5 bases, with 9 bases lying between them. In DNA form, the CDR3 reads TGTGCCAGCAGCCTTACATTGGAGACCCAGTACTTC. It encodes CASSLTLETQYF. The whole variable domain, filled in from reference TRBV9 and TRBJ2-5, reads DSGVTQTPKHLITATGQRVTLRCSPRSGDLSVYWYQQSLDQGLQFLIQYYNGEERAKGNILERFSAQQFPDLHSELNLSSLELGDSALYFCASSLTLETQYFGPGTRLLVL.

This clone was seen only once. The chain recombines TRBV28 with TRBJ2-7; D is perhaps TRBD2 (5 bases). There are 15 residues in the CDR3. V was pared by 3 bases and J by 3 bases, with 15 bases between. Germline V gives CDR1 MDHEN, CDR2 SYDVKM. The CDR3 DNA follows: TGTGCCAGCAGTTTTGGAGCGGAGACATACTACGAGCAGTACTTC. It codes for CASSFGAETYYEQYF.

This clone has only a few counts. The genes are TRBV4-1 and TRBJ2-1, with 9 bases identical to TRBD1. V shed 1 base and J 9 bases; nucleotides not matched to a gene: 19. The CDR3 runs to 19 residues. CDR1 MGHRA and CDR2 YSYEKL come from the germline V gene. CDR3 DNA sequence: TGCGCCAGCAGCCAAGTTTATTTCGCCCGGGACAGGGAAGGAGGTGAGCAGTTCTTC. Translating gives CASSQVYFARDREGGEQFF.

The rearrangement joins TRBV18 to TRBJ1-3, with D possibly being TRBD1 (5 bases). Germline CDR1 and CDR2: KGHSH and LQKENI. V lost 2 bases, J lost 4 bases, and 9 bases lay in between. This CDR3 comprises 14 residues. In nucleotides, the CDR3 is TGTGCCAGCTCACCAGACAGTCACGGAAACACCATATATTTT. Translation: CASSPDSHGNTIYF.